Presented here are 31 T cell receptor beta chains from one specimen sequenced in a study of radiotherapy plus CTLA-4 blockade in lung cancer. Here immunoSEQ multiplex PCR was the method, and the copy in TCRdb shows in-frame clones only, minus some. This sample has about 45,000 clones; roughly 65% occur once, and the top ten carry approximately 18%. This specimen was peripheral blood, taken from a patient treated with radiotherapy plus ipilimumab. These receptors came from a human donor with non-small cell lung cancer who had a partial response to radiotherapy plus ipilimumab.

This chain uses TRBV5-1 with TRBJ2-7; D is unresolved. Germline loops: CDR1 SGHRS, CDR2 YFSETQ. The CDR3 consists of 13 residues. Trimming cost V 4 bases and J 0 bases, with 8 bases left between them. This CDR3 is CASSPQYSYEQYF. The CDR3 DNA is TGCGCCAGCAGCCCGCAGTACTCCTACGAGCAGTACTTC.

The chain uses TRBV6-5 and TRBJ2-2; a weak D match, TRBD2 (5 bases). Germline V gene data show CDR1 as MNHEY and CDR2 as SVGAGI. V lost 5 bases, J lost 4 bases, and 11 bases lay in between. This CDR3 has 14 residues. CDR3 region: CASSDDLATGELFF. CDR3 coding DNA: TGTGCCAGCAGTGACGACCTAGCCACCGGGGAGCTGTTTTTT.

The chain combines TRBV5-4 with TRBJ2-7; TRBD1 matches at 7 bases. The CDR3 loop spans 14 amino acids. Unmatched junction bases numbered 5, after V lost 4 bases and J lost 1 base. CDR1 SGHNT and CDR2 YYREEE come from the germline V gene (reference sequence). The CDR3 DNA reads TGTGCCAGCAGCCTGACAGGGTCATCCTACGAGCAGTACTTC. It is translated as CASSLTGSSYEQYF.

The V call is TRBV5-1, the J call TRBJ2-3; D perhaps matches TRBD2 (6 bases). V was shortened by 5 bases and J by 0 bases, with 10 bases between the two germline ends. CDR1 is SGHRS and CDR2 is YFSETQ in the germline V gene. The CDR3 length is 14 residues. CDR3 in amino acids: CASSVGSSTDTQYF. DNA of the CDR3: TGCGCCAGCAGTGTCGGGAGTAGCACAGATACGCAGTATTTT.

The chain links TRBV29-1 to TRBJ2-3; TRBD2 matches at 15 bases. With 5 bases clipped from V and 4 bases from J, the junction kept 4 bases outside the gene matches. The V gene's germline CDR1 is SQVTM and CDR2 ANQGSEA. The CDR3 totals 15 residues. The CDR3 nucleotides are TGCAGCGTTTGGACTAGCGGGAGGGTCCCAGATACGCAGTATTTT. Its protein product is CSVWTSGRVPDTQYF.

The chain employs TRBV7-2 and TRBJ1-4; no reliable D call. Trimming took 3 bases from V and 8 from J, leaving 7 bases between them. Germline V CDR1 and CDR2: SGHTA, FQGNSA. This CDR3 contains 12 residues. In DNA form, the CDR3 reads TGTGCCAGCAGCTTCACTCGGGAAAAACTGTTTTTT. This sequence encodes CASSFTREKLFF.

This clone appeared once. The chain carries TRBV19 and TRBJ2-3; 8 bases align to TRBD1. This CDR3 contains 14 residues. Unmatched junction bases numbered 9, after V lost 9 bases and J lost 4 bases. Germline CDR1 is LNHDA and CDR2 is SQIVND (reference sequence). CDR3 DNA: TGTGCCAGCAAGAACAGGGGGTGGGCAGATACGCAGTATTTT. This codes for CASKNRGWADTQYF.

The chain recombines TRBV6-1 with TRBJ2-1; 8 nucleotides match TRBD2. J gave up 13 bases and V 6 bases, and 5 bases lay outside the gene matches. CDR1 MNHNS and CDR2 SASEGT come from the germline V gene. The length of the CDR3 is 11 residues. CDR3 sequence reads: CASRQSGSQFF. CDR3 bases: TGTGCCAGCAGACAAAGCGGGAGCCAGTTCTTC.

The genes are TRBV7-2 and TRBJ2-7, with TRBD2 identical over 16 bases. This CDR3 region has 16 residues. J lost 5 bases, V lost 5 bases, and 6 bases had no gene match. CDR1 and CDR2 from the germline V gene are SGHTA and FQGNSA. The CDR3 here is CASSVGLAGGRNEQYF. In nucleotides, the CDR3 is TGTGCCAGCAGCGTGGGACTAGCGGGAGGGCGCAACGAGCAGTACTTC.

The chain carries TRBV27 and TRBJ2-2, with D tentatively TRBD2 (5 bases). The CDR3 is 14 residues long. Germline V gives CDR1 MNHEY, CDR2 SMNVEV (reference sequence). V dropped 3 bases and J dropped 7 bases, with 12 bases sitting between them. CDR3 coding DNA: TGTGCCAGCAGTTTCTCTAGGGCGGGCGGGGAGCTGTTTTTT. Translated, it gives CASSFSRAGGELFF.

The chain recombines TRBV9 with TRBJ1-1; D unclear. The CDR3 sequence is 13 residues long. Trimming stripped 1 base from V and 6 bases from J, with 10 bases between. The germline V gene encodes CDR1 SGDLS and CDR2 YYNGEE. In DNA, the CDR3 is TGTGCCAGCAGCGTACCGGGGAAATCTGAAGCTTTCTTT. Protein sequence: CASSVPGKSEAFF. Complete variable domain (other parts from reference TRBV9 and TRBJ1-1): DSGVTQTPKHLITATGQRVTLRCSPRSGDLSVYWYQQSLDQGLQFLIQYYNGEERAKGNILERFSAQQFPDLHSELNLSSLELGDSALYFCASSVPGKSEAFFGQGTRLTVV.

The rearrangement joins TRBV19 to TRBJ1-5, with D tentatively TRBD1 (5 bases). The V gene's germline CDR1 is LNHDA and CDR2 SQIVND (reference sequence). Trimming removed 5 bases at V and 2 bases at J, with 16 bases between. This CDR3 has 16 amino acids. In DNA form, the CDR3 reads TGTGCCAGTAGTGCTCAAACACAGGCCCGCAATCAGCCCCAGCATTTT. As protein: CASSAQTQARNQPQHF.

This clone has more than one count but fewer than ten. The rearrangement links TRBV5-5 to TRBJ1-1; D might be TRBD1 (6 bases). V was trimmed by 4 bases and J by 11 bases, leaving 21 bases between them. Germline lookup yields CDR1 SGHKS and CDR2 YYEKEE (reference sequence). This CDR3 comprises 14 residues. For the CDR3, the DNA is TGTGCCAGCAGCCAGACGGGGGGCCGGGATTGGGCTTTCTTT. Translating gives CASSQTGGRDWAFF.

CDR3: CASSLGRWDPEGEQYF. The CDR3 nucleotides read TGTGCCAGCAGCTTAGGGCGGTGGGACCCGGAGGGCGAGCAGTACTTC. The V call is TRBV7-2, the J call TRBJ2-7; D may be TRBD2 (6 bases). Germline values: CDR1 SGHTA, CDR2 FQGNSA. V shed 1 base and J shed 6 bases, with 19 bases lying between them. CDR3 length: 16 residues.

Here the CDR3 DNA reads TGTGCCAGCAGCTTAGGGGTGGGGACAGGGGGCTGGACTGAAGCTTTCTTT. This gives the protein CASSLGVGTGGWTEAFF. V usage is TRBV7-2 and J usage is TRBJ1-1; 12 positions agree with TRBD1. J was trimmed by 5 bases and V by 1 base; bases with no gene match: 8. Germline V gene lookup returns CDR1 SGHTA and CDR2 FQGNSA. This CDR3 is built from 17 residues.

This clone has ten or more counts. The chain has TRBV4-3 and TRBJ2-7; 8 bases are shared with TRBD1. Germline CDR1 reads LGHNA; CDR2 reads YSLEER. Germline trimming cut 10 bases from V and 0 bases from J; bases unmatched to any gene: 8. The CDR3 length is 14 residues. The CDR3 reads CATSAGTGSYEQYF. The DNA of the CDR3 is TGCGCCACCTCTGCCGGGACAGGCTCCTACGAGCAGTACTTC.

This clone was seen ten or more times. The V gene is TRBV6-1, the J gene TRBJ1-1, with unresolved D. V was clipped by 2 bases and J by 5 bases, with 9 bases between them. The germline CDR1 and CDR2 sequences are MNHNS and SASEGT. The length of the CDR3 is 13 residues. CDR3: CASSELGSTEAFF. CDR3 coding DNA: TGTGCCAGCAGTGAATTGGGCTCAACTGAAGCTTTCTTT.

This clone was seen more than once but under ten times. The chain has TRBV7-9 and TRBJ2-4, with D tentatively TRBD2 (5 bases). Germline lookup yields CDR1 SEHNR and CDR2 FQNEAQ (reference sequence). The CDR3 has 14 amino acids. V was shortened by 5 bases and J by 8 bases, with 16 bases between the two germline ends. As DNA, the CDR3 is TGTGCCAGCAGCCCCCGGGATAACTGGGACATTCAGTACTTC. This translates into CASSPRDNWDIQYF.

This rearrangement joins TRBV2 to TRBJ2-1; TRBD2 aligns across 9 bases. This CDR3 region has 15 residues. CDR1 is SNHLY and CDR2 is FYNNEI in the germline V gene. The ends lost 3 bases at V and 9 bases at J; junction bases unmatched: 9. The CDR3 sequence is CASSDSGRKGGEQFF. As DNA, the CDR3 is TGTGCCAGCAGTGACAGCGGGAGGAAAGGCGGTGAGCAGTTCTTC.

The chain joins TRBV27 to TRBJ1-1, with D hard to call. Germline CDR1 MNHEY, CDR2 SMNVEV (reference sequence). CDR3 length: 15 amino acids. V was clipped by 2 bases and J by 2 bases, with 12 bases between them. CDR3 sequence: CASSLLAVVNTEAFF. CDR3 coding DNA: TGTGCCAGCAGTTTACTTGCAGTGGTAAACACTGAAGCTTTCTTT.

This clone was detected only once. This sequence joins TRBV7-9 and TRBJ2-2; D possibly corresponds to TRBD2 (5 bases). Germline CDR1 and CDR2: SEHNR and FQNEAQ (reference sequence). The CDR3 has 15 amino acids. Trimming took 5 bases from V and 6 from J, leaving 16 bases between them. The CDR3 loop is CASSPIRAGSGELFF. CDR3 nucleotides: TGTGCCAGCAGCCCCATTAGGGCGGGCTCCGGGGAGCTGTTTTTT. Full variable domain (rest looked up from reference TRBV7-9 and TRBJ2-2): DTGVSQNPRHKITKRGQNVTFRCDPISEHNRLYWYRQTLGQGPEFLTYFQNEAQLEKSRLLSDRFSAERPKGSFSTLEIQRTEQGDSAMYLCASSPIRAGSGELFFGEGSRLTVL.

The chain uses TRBV4-2 and TRBJ2-7, with 7 positions matching TRBD1. The trim removed 0 bases at V and 5 bases at J, leaving 4 bases unmatched. In germline, CDR1 is LGHNA, CDR2 YNFKEQ. This CDR3 comprises 14 residues. The CDR3 region is CASSQDRGSDEQYF. CDR3 sequence (DNA): TGTGCCAGCAGCCAAGACAGGGGGTCCGACGAGCAGTACTTC.

The chain is built from TRBV7-2 and TRBJ1-5; a weak D match, TRBD1 (5 bases). The germline V gene has CDR1 SGHTA and CDR2 FQGNSA. Trimming stripped 2 bases from V and 6 bases from J, with 14 bases between. The CDR3 loop spans 15 amino acids. CDR3 sequence: CASSLSLRGSQPQHF. The CDR3 nucleotides are TGTGCCAGCAGCTTAAGTCTTCGGGGGAGTCAGCCCCAGCATTTT.

The J gene is TRBJ2-2, the V gene TRBV7-9, with a tentative D call TRBD2 (7 bases). The length of the CDR3 is 15 residues. The germline gives CDR1 SEHNR, CDR2 FQNEAQ (reference sequence). V lost 5 bases, J lost 7 bases, and 17 bases lay in between. CDR3 nucleotide sequence: TGTGCCAGCAGCCTGACGGGGGGCGCAGGCGGGGAGCTGTTTTTT. It is translated as CASSLTGGAGGELFF.

V is TRBV5-8 and J is TRBJ2-6; possible D gene TRBD1, 5 bases. Germline V lookup: CDR1 SGHTS, CDR2 YDEGEE. V lost 6 bases and J lost 2, with 12 bases in between. This CDR3 region has 15 residues. CDR3 amino acids: CASTPQAAGANVLTF. CDR3 coding DNA: TGTGCCAGCACCCCACAGGCGGCTGGGGCCAACGTCCTGACTTTC.

This chain connects TRBV5-1 to TRBJ2-3; 7 positions match TRBD1. V was clipped by 5 bases and J by 1 base; unmatched bases: 4. This CDR3 region has 14 residues. Germline V CDR1 and CDR2: SGHRS, YFSETQ. CDR3 in amino acids: CASRHDRGTDTQYF. CDR3 sequence (DNA): TGCGCCAGCAGACATGACAGGGGCACAGATACGCAGTATTTT.

The chain links TRBV5-1 to TRBJ2-7; 11 bases line up with TRBD2. Germline CDR1 SGHRS, CDR2 YFSETQ. The CDR3 has 19 amino acids. The V and J ends lost 3 bases and 2 bases, in that order; junction bases with no gene match: 16. CDR3 amino acids: CASSWRLPGTSGLTYEQYF. Here the CDR3 DNA reads TGCGCCAGCAGCTGGCGCCTACCCGGGACTAGCGGTTTGACCTACGAGCAGTACTTC.

This clone showed up just a few times. This chain connects TRBV4-1 to TRBJ1-3, with 9 bases that match TRBD1. The trim removed 5 bases at V and 1 base at J, leaving 3 bases unmatched. CDR1 is MGHRA, CDR2 YSYEKL, per germline. This CDR3 region has 15 residues. CDR3 sequence reads: CASSGGTGSGNTIYF. CDR3 bases: TGCGCCAGCAGCGGCGGGACAGGGTCTGGAAACACCATATATTTT.

Relative to its sample, this clone is medium-sized. The V and J genes are TRBV6-6 and TRBJ2-7; TRBD1 might be the D (6 bases). Germline V gene lookup returns CDR1 MNHNY and CDR2 SVGAGI (reference sequence). The CDR3 covers 13 residues. V shed 6 bases and J shed 1 base, with 10 bases lying between them. This CDR3 reads CASSLTGSYEQYF. The CDR3 DNA follows: TGTGCCAGCAGCTTAACAGGGTCCTACGAGCAGTACTTC.

This clone was seen many times. The rearrangement joins TRBV2 to TRBJ1-4; TRBD1 is a possible D gene (5 bases). V was shortened by 3 bases and J by 7 bases, with 24 bases between the two germline ends. CDR1 is SNHLY and CDR2 is FYNNEI in the germline V gene. The CDR3 consists of 18 residues. The CDR3 sequence is CASSDPTRDSPQREKLFF. For the CDR3, the DNA is TGTGCCAGCAGTGATCCCACTAGGGACTCTCCCCAACGTGAAAAACTGTTTTTT.

This clone has only a few counts. The chain couples TRBV7-8 to TRBJ2-5; 8 positions match TRBD2. This CDR3 spans 14 amino acids. Germline V gene data show CDR1 as SGHVS and CDR2 as FQNEAQ. With V trimmed by 5 bases and J by 5 bases, 7 bases remained unmatched. CDR3 nucleotide sequence: TGTGCCAGCAGCGAACGGACTAGCAGGGAGACCCAGTACTTC. It specifies CASSERTSRETQYF. Full variable domain (rest looked up from reference TRBV7-8 and TRBJ2-5): GAGVSQSPRYKVAKRGQDVALRCDPISGHVSLFWYQQALGQGPEFLTYFQNEAQLDKSGLPSDRFFAERPEGSVSTLKIQRTQQEDSAVYLCASSERTSRETQYFGPGTRLLVL.